Shown below are 18 T cell receptor beta chains from a single sample sequenced in a study of T cell changes during pregnancy in multiple sclerosis. Profiling relied on immunoSEQ multiplex PCR, and the TCRdb table lists in-frame clones only, not all of them. Seen here are tens of thousands of clones, about 88% observed once, and the top ten hold approximately 0.5%. Sequenced here: CD4+ T cells from peripheral blood mononuclear cells, sampled in the first trimester of pregnancy. The receptors stem from a female donor with multiple sclerosis, enrolled in a pregnancy study.

This chain links TRBV2 with TRBJ1-5; 7 bases are shared with TRBD1. V shed 10 bases and J 4 bases; nucleotides not matched to a gene: 7. This CDR3 contains 13 residues. CDR1 and CDR2 (germline): SNHLY, FYNNEI. The CDR3 loop is CATTTGENQPQHF. CDR3 sequence (DNA): TGTGCCACAACTACAGGGGAGAATCAGCCCCAGCATTTT.

The chain uses TRBV11-2 and TRBJ2-7, with a possible D match to TRBD1 (5 bases). This CDR3 has 14 residues. Germline V CDR1 and CDR2: SGHAT, FQNNGV. Trimming took 5 bases from V and 4 from J, leaving 15 bases between them. As DNA, the CDR3 is TGTGCCAGCAGCGATTGGACACGTTCTTACGAGCAGTACTTC. As protein: CASSDWTRSYEQYF.

The chain combines TRBV7-9 with TRBJ1-1; D is unclear. Germline-derived CDR1 and CDR2 are SEHNR and FQNEAQ (reference sequence). The CDR3 consists of 13 residues. V dropped 7 bases and J dropped 4 bases, with 13 bases sitting between them. The CDR3 nucleotides read TGTGCCAGCACCTACGGGGATAGCACTGAAGCTTTCTTT. Protein: CASTYGDSTEAFF.

The rearrangement joins TRBV5-1 to TRBJ2-7, with D possibly being TRBD1 (6 bases). CDR3 length: 12 residues. Germline V CDR1 and CDR2: SGHRS, YFSETQ. The V and J ends lost 4 bases and 7 bases respectively, with 12 bases between them. The CDR3 reads CASSKQGLEQYF. CDR3 coding DNA: TGCGCCAGCAGCAAACAGGGTTTGGAGCAGTACTTC.

The chain is built from TRBV7-8 and TRBJ2-5; tentatively, D is TRBD2 (6 bases). The length of the CDR3 is 15 residues. The germline V gene has CDR1 SGHVS and CDR2 FQNEAQ. V lost 4 bases to trimming and J lost 4 bases, with 16 bases between them. In DNA, the CDR3 is TGTGCCAGCAGCTCCAACACCGGGAGCGGAGAGACCCAGTACTTC. It yields the protein CASSSNTGSGETQYF.

V is TRBV5-6 and J is TRBJ1-2, with D tentatively TRBD1 (5 bases). Germline CDR1 is SGHDT and CDR2 is YYEEEE. The CDR3 is made up of 13 amino acids. V dropped 4 bases and J dropped 8 bases, with 15 bases sitting between them. CDR3 coding DNA: TGTGCCAGCAGCCCCGGACAAAGAACGGGCTACACCTTC. Its translation: CASSPGQRTGYTF.

This chain connects TRBV5-1 to TRBJ2-1; 8 bases are shared with TRBD2. Germline V lookup: CDR1 SGHRS, CDR2 YFSETQ. The CDR3 is 14 residues long. V gave up 0 bases and J gave up 9 bases; unmatched junction bases: 5. Here the CDR3 DNA reads TGCGCCAGCAGCTTGGTGGGACTAGAATCTGAGCAGTTCTTC. It yields the protein CASSLVGLESEQFF.

The chain has TRBV15 and TRBJ2-7; D is ambiguous. Trimming pared 5 bases from V and 2 bases from J, leaving 16 bases between. The CDR3 has 15 amino acids. In germline, CDR1 is LNHNV, CDR2 YYDKDF (reference sequence). The CDR3 protein is CATSVGRGGTYEQYF. The CDR3 nucleotides are TGTGCCACCAGCGTAGGCCGAGGTGGAACCTACGAGCAGTACTTC. Drawing the rest from reference TRBV15 and TRBJ2-7, the complete variable domain is DAMVIQNPRYQVTQFGKPVTLSCSQTLNHNVMYWYQQKSSQAPKLLFHYYDKDFNNEADTPDNFQSRRPNTSFCFLDIRSPGLGDTAMYLCATSVGRGGTYEQYFGPGTRLTVT.

This chain uses TRBV5-1 with TRBJ2-5; 12 positions match TRBD1. The CDR3 runs to 16 residues. CDR1 is SGHRS, CDR2 YFSETQ, per germline. Trimming removed 4 bases from V and 0 bases from J; junction bases left unmatched: 4. The CDR3 DNA sequence: TGCGCCAGCAGCGGGGGGACAGGGGGCTACCAAGAGACCCAGTACTTC. This gives the protein CASSGGTGGYQETQYF. Filled out from reference TRBV5-1 and TRBJ2-5, the complete variable domain reads KAGVTQTPRYLIKTRGQQVTLSCSPISGHRSVSWYQQTPGQGLQFLFEYFSETQRNKGNFPGRFSGRQFSNSRSEMNVSTLELGDSALYLCASSGGTGGYQETQYFGPGTRLLVL.

The chain joins TRBV6-5 to TRBJ2-2; 10 nucleotides agree with TRBD2. Losses at the gene ends were 2 bases for V and 6 bases for J; bases not matched to a gene: 3. This CDR3 spans 15 amino acids. CDR1 is MNHEY and CDR2 is SVGAGI in the germline V gene. The CDR3 sequence: CASSYRTSGAGELFF. The CDR3, as DNA: TGTGCCAGCAGTTACCGGACTAGCGGCGCCGGGGAGCTGTTTTTT.

This rearrangement joins TRBV5-1 to TRBJ1-2; 8 bases align to TRBD1. CDR1 is SGHRS and CDR2 is YFSETQ in the germline V gene. There are 16 residues in the CDR3. V gave up 0 bases and J gave up 4 bases; unmatched junction bases: 8. The CDR3 protein is CASSLVAGGLTYGYTF. The CDR3 region has the DNA TGCGCCAGCAGCTTGGTTGCAGGGGGCTTGACCTATGGCTACACCTTC.

CDR3 nucleotides: TGTGCCAGCAGTCACTGGACTAGCGGGAGGGGCGGCACAGATACGCAGTATTTT. Its protein product is CASSHWTSGRGGTDTQYF. This rearrangement joins TRBV27 to TRBJ2-3; 15 bases are shared with TRBD2. The length of the CDR3 is 18 residues. The germline V gene has CDR1 MNHEY and CDR2 SMNVEV (reference sequence). V gave up 5 bases and J gave up 1 base; unmatched junction bases: 7.

The J gene is TRBJ2-2, the V gene TRBV5-1; D call uncertain. Germline CDR1 reads SGHRS; CDR2 reads YFSETQ. V was cut by 6 bases and J by 1 base, with 10 bases left in between. The CDR3 is 14 amino acids. The CDR3 is CASTRLKNTGELFF. The CDR3, as DNA: TGCGCCAGCACCCGACTTAAGAACACCGGGGAGCTGTTTTTT.

This chain joins TRBV11-1 and TRBJ2-7; D is possibly TRBD2 (5 bases). V was clipped by 2 bases and J by 7 bases, with 12 bases between them. Germline V gene data show CDR1 as SGHAT and CDR2 as FQDESV (reference sequence). This CDR3 is 13 amino acids long. CDR3 protein: CASSLTRTGEQYF. DNA of the CDR3: TGTGCCAGCAGCTTAACCCGTACGGGGGAGCAGTACTTC.

The genes are TRBV5-5 and TRBJ2-1; TRBD2 agrees at 16 bases. The CDR3 runs 20 residues. V lost 5 bases to trimming and J lost 5 bases; unmatched junction nucleotides: 16. The germline V gene has CDR1 SGHKS and CDR2 YYEKEE (reference sequence). CDR3: CASRAHSGTSGRGGNNEQFF. The CDR3 DNA sequence: TGTGCCAGCAGGGCGCACTCCGGGACTAGCGGGAGGGGGGGGAACAATGAGCAGTTCTTC. The variable domain in full, with the rest retrieved from reference TRBV5-5 and TRBJ2-1, is DAGVTQSPTHLIKTRGQQVTLRCSPISGHKSVSWYQQVLGQGPQFIFQYYEKEERGRGNFPDRFSARQFPNYSSELNVNALLLGDSALYLCASRAHSGTSGRGGNNEQFFGPGTRLTVL.

The chain links TRBV21-1 to TRBJ2-1; TRBD2, the table's D call, lacks a check against the DNA. TRBV21-1 is an annotated pseudogene. The CDR3 consists of 18 residues. The CDR3 is CASSRASGRGGPYNEQFF. The CDR3 nucleotides read TGTGCCAGCAGCAGGGCTAGCGGGAGAGGAGGCCCCTACAATGAGCAGTTCTTC.

V usage is TRBV14 and J usage is TRBJ2-1; the match to TRBD2 covers 14 bases. V lost 4 bases and J lost 3; bases outside the gene matches: 8. This CDR3 contains 18 residues. Germline CDR1 is SGHDN and CDR2 is FVKESK. CDR3 DNA: TGTGCCAGCAGCCCACTAATGGGGACTAGCGGGAGCTACAATGAGCAGTTCTTC. Protein: CASSPLMGTSGSYNEQFF.

The J gene is TRBJ1-4, the V gene TRBV30; TRBD1 agrees at 7 bases. CDR3 length: 13 residues. V shed 6 bases and J 6 bases; nucleotides not matched to a gene: 7. CDR1 and CDR2 from the germline V gene are GTSNPN and SVGIG (reference sequence). Here the CDR3 reads CACGGGEYEKLFF. The CDR3 DNA reads TGTGCCTGCGGAGGGGGCGAATATGAAAAACTGTTTTTT.